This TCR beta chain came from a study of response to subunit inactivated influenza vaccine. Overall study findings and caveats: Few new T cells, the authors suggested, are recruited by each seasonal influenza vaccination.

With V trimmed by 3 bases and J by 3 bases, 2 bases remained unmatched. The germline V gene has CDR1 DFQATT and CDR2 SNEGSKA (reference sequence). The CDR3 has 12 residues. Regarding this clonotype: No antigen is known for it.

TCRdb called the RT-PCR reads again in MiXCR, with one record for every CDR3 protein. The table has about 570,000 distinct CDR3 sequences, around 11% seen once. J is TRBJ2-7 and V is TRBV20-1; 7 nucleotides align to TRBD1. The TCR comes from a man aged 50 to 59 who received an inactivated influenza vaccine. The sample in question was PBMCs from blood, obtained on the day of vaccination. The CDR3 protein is CSASGQVYEQYF. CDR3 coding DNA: TGCAGTGCTAGTGGACAGGTCTACGAGCAGTACTTC.